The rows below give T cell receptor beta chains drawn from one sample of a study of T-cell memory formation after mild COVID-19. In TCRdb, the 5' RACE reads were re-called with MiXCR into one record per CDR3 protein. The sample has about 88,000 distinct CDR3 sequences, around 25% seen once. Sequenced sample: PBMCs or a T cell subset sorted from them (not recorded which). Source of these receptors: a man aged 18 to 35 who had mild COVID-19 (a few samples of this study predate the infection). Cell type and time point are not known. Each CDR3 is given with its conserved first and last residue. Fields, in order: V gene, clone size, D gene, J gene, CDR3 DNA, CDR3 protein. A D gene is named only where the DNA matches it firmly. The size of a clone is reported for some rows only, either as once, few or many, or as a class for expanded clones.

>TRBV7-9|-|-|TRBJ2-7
TGTGCCAGCAGCTCTTCAGGGGGGCAGCCCAAATCCTACGAGCAGTACTTC
CASSSSGGQPKSYEQYF
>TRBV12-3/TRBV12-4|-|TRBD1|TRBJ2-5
TGTGCCAGCAGTCCCACGGACAGGGGCCAAGAGACCCAGTACTTC
CASSPTDRGQETQYF
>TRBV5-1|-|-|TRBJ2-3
TGCGCCAGCAGCTTGGGAGGGTACCCCCGCCCAGATACGCAGTATTTT
CASSLGGYPRPDTQYF
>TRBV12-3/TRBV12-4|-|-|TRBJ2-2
TGTGCCAGCAGGGACCGTTCCGGGGAGCTGTTTTTT
CASRDRSGELFF
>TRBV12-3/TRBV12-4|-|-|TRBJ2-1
TGTGCCAGCAGTTTATTTGGTGAGCAGTTCTTC
CASSLFGEQFF
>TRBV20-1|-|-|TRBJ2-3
TGCAGTGCTAGAGATATCGGGTTCGGCGCAGATACGCAGTATTTT
CSARDIGFGADTQYF
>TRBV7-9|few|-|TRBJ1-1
TGTGCCACCAAGGGTCCTACCACTGAAGCTTTCTTT
CATKGPTTEAFF
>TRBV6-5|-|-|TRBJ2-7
TGTGCCAGCAGCGACAACGGTCCGTACGAGCAGTACTTC
CASSDNGPYEQYF
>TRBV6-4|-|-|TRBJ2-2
TGTGCCAGCAGTGAAGGACCACGAACCACCGGGGAGCTGTTTTTT
CASSEGPRTTGELFF
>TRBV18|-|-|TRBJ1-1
TGTGCCAGCTCTGCAGGGCCGGGGGGAACTGAAGCTTTCTTT
CASSAGPGGTEAFF
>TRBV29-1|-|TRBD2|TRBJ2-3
TGCAGCGTTGACGGTATTGCGGGGGGGGCTTATAACACGCAGTATTTT
CSVDGIAGGAYNTQYF
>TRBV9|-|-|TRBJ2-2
TGTGCCAGCAGCGTAGTAGGCCTCCGGGACACACAGAACACCGGGGAGCTGTTTTTT
CASSVVGLRDTQNTGELFF
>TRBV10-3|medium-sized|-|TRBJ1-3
TGTGCCATCATGAGGGATACGACTGGAAACACCATATATTTT
CAIMRDTTGNTIYF
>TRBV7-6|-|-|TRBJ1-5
TGTGCCAGCAGTCCCACCCCCAATCAGCCCCAGCATTTT
CASSPTPNQPQHF
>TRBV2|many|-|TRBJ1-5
TGTGCCAGCACCGGATTTGGGGCTCAGCCCCAGCATTTT
CASTGFGAQPQHF
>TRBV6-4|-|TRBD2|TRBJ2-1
TGTGCCAGCAGTACCTCGGGGGGGCGAGGTAATGAGCAGTTCTTC
CASSTSGGRGNEQFF
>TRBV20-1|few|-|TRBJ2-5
TGCAGTGCTACCGGGCTAGAGACCCAGTACTTC
CSATGLETQYF
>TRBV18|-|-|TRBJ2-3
TGTGCCAGCTCCCGAACCCATTACAGGGAATCAGATACGCAGTATTTT
CASSRTHYRESDTQYF
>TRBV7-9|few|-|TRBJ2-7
TGTGCCAGCAGCTTGTACACCATCTACGAGCAGTACTTC
CASSLYTIYEQYF
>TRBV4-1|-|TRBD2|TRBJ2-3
TGCGCCAGCAGCCAAGGGAGCGGGGGACGACCTAGCACAGATACGCAGTATTTT
CASSQGSGGRPSTDTQYF
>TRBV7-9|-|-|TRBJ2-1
TGTGCCAGCAGCTTAGCGGGGGGCAAGGGCGATGAGCAGTTCTTC
CASSLAGGKGDEQFF
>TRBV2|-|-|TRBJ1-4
TGTGCCAGCGGACCGGGGGTAGATAATGAAAAACTGTTTTTT
CASGPGVDNEKLFF
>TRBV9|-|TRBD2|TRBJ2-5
TGTGCCAGCAGCGCCCCTCTAGCGGGGGGCGGAGAGACCCAGTACTTC
CASSAPLAGGGETQYF
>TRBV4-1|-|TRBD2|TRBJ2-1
TGCGCCAGCAGCCAACGTAGCGGGGGCTACAATGAGCAGTTCTTC
CASSQRSGGYNEQFF
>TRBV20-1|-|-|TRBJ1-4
TGCAGTGCTAGAGGTGGCAGTGAAATGAATTTTGGTAGACTGTTTTTT
CSARGGSEMNFGRLFF
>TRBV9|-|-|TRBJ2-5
TGTGCCAGCAGCGCCAGTCTGGGGGCCGGGGAGACCCAGTACTTC
CASSASLGAGETQYF
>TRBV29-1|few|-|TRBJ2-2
TGCAGCGTTGAAGATGCAGGGGTCATGAACACCGGGGAGCTGTTTTTT
CSVEDAGVMNTGELFF
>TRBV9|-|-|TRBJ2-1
TGTGCCAGCAGCCTCCGCTTTAAAACGGTGGATGAGCAGTTCTTC
CASSLRFKTVDEQFF
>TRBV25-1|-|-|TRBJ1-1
TGTGCCAGCAGGGACAGCAGAAGAATATACACTGAAGCTTTCTTT
CASRDSRRIYTEAFF
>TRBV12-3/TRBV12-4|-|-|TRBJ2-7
TGTGCCAGCAGTTTCGGGTCTGGTGGCGAGCAGTACTTC
CASSFGSGGEQYF
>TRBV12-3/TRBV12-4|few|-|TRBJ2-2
TGTGCCAGCAGGCAGGGGGAGCTGTTTTTT
CASRQGELFF